This T cell receptor beta chain was found in a study of blood T cell repertoires in COVID-19 (dated by TCRdb to 2019 to 2021). Turning to the overall study: Samples covering the acute and convalescent phases of COVID-19 were provided by collaborators in the United States, Italy and Spain. The material from the prospective study consisted of cDNA or gDNA derived from T cells, B-cell-depleted T cells, or PBMCs. The dataset comprised deeply sampled blood TCRbeta repertoires from subjects exposed to, actively infected with, or recovered from COVID-19. The repertoires were released in a freely available public database meant as a resource for research on the immune response to SARS-CoV-2. The samples were drawn from two sources: the first 160 participants of the ongoing ImmuneRACE study, and some 1,300 subjects contributed by 6 global collaborators. Nearly every sample came with metadata listing a de-identified subject ID, COVID-19 status, age in years and sex. Where available, HLA class I and class II types were taken from metadata supplied by the sample provider and were not determined by assay-based typing.

Broad study findings and their caveats: The quantity of clinical and demographic metadata differed by source and by participant and was supplied without curation.

Each collaborating institution followed its own protocols to collect whole blood in K2EDTA tubes. Collaborator samples were shipped for TCRbeta analysis as frozen whole blood, isolated PBMCs, or DNA extracted from either sample type. About this clone itself: Its antigen has not been determined. One base away there is no much larger clone; base qualities are not given.

The germline V gene yields SGHTA for CDR1 and FQGNSA for CDR2. Deletion took 3 bases off V and 0 bases off J, with a span of 6 bases between the germline ends. CDR3 length: 14 amino acids, cysteine to phenylalanine. Only the CDR3 part of the read is kept: 42 bases, read in frame from the first base. The immunoSEQ Assay, a bias-controlled multiplex PCR, was used to amplify TCRbeta CDR3 regions from genomic DNA. As for how the authors treated the data: Nucleated cell counts per sample were estimated from amplification of reference gene primers within the assay. Sequence reads were collapsed and filtered to measure the absolute abundance of every unique TCRbeta CDR3 rearrangement. Productive Simpson clonality was computed per sample as the square root of Simpson's diversity index over productive rearrangements. In TCRdb, the immuneACCESS table is reduced to in-frame sequences with V and J assigned. These tables do not hold every clone; where another copy was compared, an unresolved V gene accounts for under half, and the others remain unexplained. V and J calls and clone size are those listed in that table; D and trimming were worked out from the DNA. For this sample there are 150,000 to 200,000 clones; around 83% appear just once. The biggest ten clones account for roughly 1.4% of the sample.

This clonotype was sampled from a human donor in a cohort sampled during active COVID-19. In this chain, TRBV7-2 is recombined with TRBJ1-5, with the D gene too uncertain to name. Sequenced sample: peripheral blood. The nucleotide sequence reads as follows: TGTGCCAGCAGCTTGACTAATAGCAATCAGCCCCAGCATTTT. Its coded protein is CASSLTNSNQPQHF. When the CDR3 is completed using the reference TRBV7-2 and TRBJ1-5 genes on either side, the full variable domain is GAGVSQSPSNKVTEKGKDVELRCDPISGHTALYWYRQSLGQGLEFLIYFQGNSAPDKSGLPSDRFSAERTGGSVSTLTIQRTQQEDSAVYLCASSLTNSNQPQHFGDGTRLSIL.